The 17 T cell receptor beta chains below all came from one sample that was sequenced in a study of blood T cell repertoires in COVID-19. Clones were sequenced by immunoSEQ multiplex PCR, and TCRdb holds only the in-frame ones, with some missing. The sample includes 130,000 or so clones, approximately 84% of them seen just once. Sample: peripheral blood. These receptors all stem from a woman aged 60 to 75 with acute or convalescent COVID-19.

DNA for the CDR3: TGCGCCAGCAGCTTGATAGCGAGCGGCAAAGAGACCCAGTACTTC. It is translated as CASSLIASGKETQYF. The chain employs TRBV5-1 and TRBJ2-5; the D gene is possibly TRBD2 (5 bases). This CDR3 is 15 amino acids long. CDR1 and CDR2 from the germline V gene are SGHRS and YFSETQ. Trimming pared 1 base from V and 3 bases from J, leaving 13 bases between.

V gene TRBV7-8 combines with J gene TRBJ2-5; TRBD2 is a possible D gene (5 bases). Germline V CDR1 and CDR2: SGHVS, FQNEAQ. V lost 1 base and J 2 bases, leaving 8 bases between the germline ends. The CDR3 sequence is 14 residues long. DNA for the CDR3: TGTGCCAGCAGCTTAGTCGGGGATCAAGAGACCCAGTACTTC. Its translation: CASSLVGDQETQYF. The full variable domain, completed using reference TRBV7-8 and TRBJ2-5, is GAGVSQSPRYKVAKRGQDVALRCDPISGHVSLFWYQQALGQGPEFLTYFQNEAQLDKSGLPSDRFFAERPEGSVSTLKIQRTQQEDSAVYLCASSLVGDQETQYFGPGTRLLVL.

The chain recombines TRBV7-9 with TRBJ1-5; the match to TRBD1 covers 9 bases. With 1 base clipped from V and 6 bases from J, the junction kept 1 base outside the gene matches. In germline, CDR1 is SEHNR, CDR2 FQNEAQ (reference sequence). This CDR3 region has 14 residues. CDR3 sequence (DNA): TGTGCCAGCAGCTTAGGGACAGGGGCTCAGCCCCAGCATTTT. Protein sequence: CASSLGTGAQPQHF.

This clone was seen a handful of times. The V call is TRBV6-1, the J call TRBJ2-7; 7 nucleotides line up with TRBD2. From germline, CDR1 is MNHNS and CDR2 SASEGT. The V segment lost 0 bases and the J segment 3 bases; nucleotides outside the gene matches: 5. The CDR3 covers 15 residues. The CDR3 bases are TGTGCCAGCAGTGAAGCTGGCGGGGGTGGCTACGAGCAGTACTTC. Protein sequence: CASSEAGGGGYEQYF.

V gene TRBV7-2 combines with J gene TRBJ1-1; D is undetermined. Trimming left V 9 bases short and J 1 base short, with 12 bases between. Germline V CDR1 and CDR2: SGHTA, FQGNSA. This CDR3 contains 13 residues. The CDR3 loop reads CARILGPNTEAFF. The CDR3 region has the DNA TGTGCCAGAATCTTGGGCCCGAACACTGAAGCTTTCTTT. The full variable domain, rest sourced from reference TRBV7-2 and TRBJ1-1, is GAGVSQSPSNKVTEKGKDVELRCDPISGHTALYWYRQSLGQGLEFLIYFQGNSAPDKSGLPSDRFSAERTGGSVSTLTIQRTQQEDSAVYLCARILGPNTEAFFGQGTRLTVV.

The chain recombines TRBV6-5 with TRBJ2-1, with 10 bases identical to TRBD1. This CDR3 contains 14 residues. The V segment lost 9 bases and the J segment 7 bases; nucleotides outside the gene matches: 9. Germline lookup yields CDR1 MNHEY and CDR2 SVGAGI. The CDR3 bases are TGTGCCAGTCGACCGGGACAGGGGATTAATGAGCAGTTCTTC. Translation gives CASRPGQGINEQFF.

The rearrangement joins TRBV6-1 to TRBJ1-3, with 8 bases aligning to TRBD1. The V gene's germline CDR1 is MNHNS and CDR2 SASEGT. The CDR3 contains 17 residues. After removal of 1 base from V and 0 bases from J, the junction contained 5 bases not matched to a gene. This CDR3 is CASSEGQGPLSGNTIYF. The DNA of the CDR3 is TGTGCCAGCAGTGAAGGACAGGGGCCCCTCTCTGGAAACACCATATATTTT.

This clone turned up a few times. The chain carries TRBV30 and TRBJ1-4; D remains ambiguous. The CDR3 runs 14 residues. V was clipped by 0 bases and J by 5 bases, with 10 bases between them. Germline V gene lookup returns CDR1 GTSNPN and CDR2 SVGIG (reference sequence). Here the CDR3 DNA reads TGTGCCTGGAGTGTAAATGTACAGAATGAAAAACTGTTTTTT. This codes for CAWSVNVQNEKLFF.

The chain carries TRBV5-1 and TRBJ2-3, with D maybe TRBD1 (6 bases). The CDR3 runs 15 residues. CDR1 and CDR2 (germline): SGHRS, YFSETQ. V was pared by 3 bases and J by 3 bases, with 14 bases between. The CDR3 loop reads CASSSRDGQTDTQYF. The CDR3 nucleotides are TGCGCCAGCAGCTCCCGGGACGGACAGACAGATACGCAGTATTTT. The whole variable domain, remainder taken from reference TRBV5-1 and TRBJ2-3, is KAGVTQTPRYLIKTRGQQVTLSCSPISGHRSVSWYQQTPGQGLQFLFEYFSETQRNKGNFPGRFSGRQFSNSRSEMNVSTLELGDSALYLCASSSRDGQTDTQYFGPGTRLTVL.

This clone was found once. This chain links TRBV9 with TRBJ1-1; D is unclear. There are 16 residues in the CDR3. The V gene lost 0 bases and the J gene lost 1 base, with 13 bases spanning the gap. Germline V gene sequence: CDR1 SGDLS, CDR2 YYNGEE. CDR3 amino acids: CASSVGAPNRNTEAFF. The DNA of the CDR3 is TGTGCCAGCAGCGTAGGGGCACCTAATAGGAACACTGAAGCTTTCTTT.

The genes are TRBV29-1 and TRBJ1-2; 10 bases line up with TRBD1. The V gene's germline CDR1 is SQVTM and CDR2 ANQGSEA. Unmatched junction bases numbered 3, after V lost 6 bases and J lost 5 bases. The CDR3 runs 12 residues. CDR3 region: CSVRQGAYGYTF. In nucleotides, the CDR3 is TGCAGCGTCAGACAGGGGGCATATGGCTACACCTTC.

The rearrangement joins TRBV28 to TRBJ1-1; D is unclear. The CDR3 extends over 12 amino acids. V was shortened by 4 bases and J by 1 base, with 4 bases between the two germline ends. Germline assignment: CDR1 MDHEN and CDR2 SYDVKM. CDR3 bases: TGTGCCAGCAGTTACAGGAACACTGAAGCTTTCTTT. Translating it yields CASSYRNTEAFF.

This clone has more than one count but fewer than ten. The V call is TRBV7-8, the J call TRBJ1-1; TRBD1 is a possible D gene (5 bases). Germline V gives CDR1 SGHVS, CDR2 FQNEAQ. This CDR3 is built from 14 residues. Trimming removed 1 base at V and 4 bases at J, with 10 bases between. CDR3 DNA sequence: TGTGCCAGCAGCTTAGTCCCCGGGGGCACTGAAGCTTTCTTT. Its translation: CASSLVPGGTEAFF.

This chain uses TRBV30 with TRBJ1-2; TRBD1 is a possible D gene (6 bases). The germline V and J ends were trimmed by 0 bases and 2 bases, with 10 bases remaining between them. CDR3 length: 14 residues. Germline-derived CDR1 and CDR2 are GTSNPN and SVGIG (reference sequence). The CDR3 is CAWSVGGVNYGYTF. CDR3 DNA sequence: TGTGCCTGGAGTGTAGGGGGGGTGAACTATGGCTACACCTTC.

This clone has a handful of counts. V usage is TRBV30 and J usage is TRBJ2-7; D is undetermined. The germline gives CDR1 GTSNPN, CDR2 SVGIG (reference sequence). Trimming stripped 2 bases from V and 1 base from J, with 9 bases between. The CDR3 is 13 residues long. CDR3 DNA: TGTGCCTGGAGTCGGTTACAGTCCTACGAGCAGTACTTC. Its translation is CAWSRLQSYEQYF.

The CDR3 DNA reads as TGTGCCAGCAGTTTAACAACAGGGAAAGCTTTCTTT. Translation: CASSLTTGKAFF. The chain couples TRBV12-3 or TRBV12-4 to TRBJ1-1; D perhaps matches TRBD1 (6 bases). Trimming cost V 2 bases and J 9 bases, with 10 bases left between them. The CDR3 contains 12 residues.

The chain couples TRBV10-3 to TRBJ1-6; 11 bases map to TRBD1. The V gene end was trimmed by 6 bases and the J gene end by 9 bases; junction bases not matched to a gene: 7. This CDR3 contains 15 residues. CDR1 ENHRY and CDR2 SYGVKD come from the germline V gene. The CDR3, as DNA: TGTGCCATCAGCCGGGACAGGGGGAGTCGTTCACCCCTCCACTTT. It is translated as CAISRDRGSRSPLHF.